The 27 T cell receptor beta chains below were found in one sample sequenced in a study of beta chain features in type 1 diabetes. The authors reverse transcribed all of the isolated RNA, so sequencing captured expressed TCRB transcripts. Assay used: immunoSEQ multiplex PCR; TCRdb lists only in-frame clones, some missing. The sample lists hundreds of thousands of clones; over 10% were seen once. These receptors have no identified antigens. Findings and limits, study-wide: All four CD4+ subsets from Type 1 diabetes patients carried moderately but significantly shorter TCRB CDR3s.

Sequencing was performed on naive CD4+ T cells from blood. The receptor set was obtained from a man younger than 30 with type 1 diabetes.

This clone was observed a few times. The chain has TRBV6-1 and TRBJ1-2; a weak D match, TRBD1 (6 bases). The V end lost 2 bases, the J end lost 6 bases, and 16 bases lay between the germline ends. Germline V lookup: CDR1 MNHNS, CDR2 SASEGT. This CDR3 spans 15 amino acids. Here the CDR3 reads CASSERSRGADGYTF. The DNA of the CDR3 is TGTGCCAGCAGTGAAAGGAGTCGGGGGGCCGATGGCTACACCTTC.

This chain joins TRBV6-5 and TRBJ1-5; TRBD1 is a possible D gene (5 bases). This CDR3 region has 14 residues. V lost 7 bases to trimming and J lost 2 bases, with 12 bases between them. CDR1 and CDR2 from the germline V gene are MNHEY and SVGAGI. The CDR3 DNA sequence: TGTGCCAGCAAACTAGGGGAGGGCAATCAGCCCCAGCATTTT. Its translation is CASKLGEGNQPQHF.

The table lists this clone with a few counts. This chain joins TRBV21-1 and TRBJ2-7; the tabulated D call, TRBD2, remains unverified against the DNA. TRBV21-1 counts as a pseudogene. The CDR3 totals 12 residues. DNA of the CDR3: TGTGCCAGCAGCAACTCTACTTACGAGCAGTACTTC. Protein product: CASSNSTYEQYF.

This clone was detected only a few times. The chain joins TRBV7-9 to TRBJ2-5; weak D call: TRBD2 (5 bases). The V end was cut by 4 bases, the J end by 2 bases, with 14 bases between. The CDR3 consists of 15 residues. Germline CDR1 is SEHNR and CDR2 is FQNEAQ (reference sequence). The DNA for the CDR3 is TGTGCCAGCAGCTCTTACGGGATCGTTCAAGAGACCCAGTACTTC. It specifies CASSSYGIVQETQYF.

The chain recombines TRBV4-1 with TRBJ1-4; D is ambiguous. The germline gives CDR1 MGHRA, CDR2 YSYEKL. The CDR3 length is 13 residues. Trimming left V 2 bases short and J 8 bases short, with 9 bases between. In DNA, the CDR3 is TGCGCCAGCAGCCAACTACTAGGGGAAAAACTGTTTTTT. Translated, it gives CASSQLLGEKLFF.

This chain links TRBV11-2 with TRBJ2-7; perhaps TRBD1 as D (5 bases). The CDR3 length is 14 residues. CDR1 SGHAT and CDR2 FQNNGV come from the germline V gene. V was cut by 5 bases and J by 2 bases, with 13 bases left in between. Here the CDR3 reads CASSPQSGTYEQYF. DNA of the CDR3: TGTGCCAGCAGCCCCCAGTCAGGGACCTACGAGCAGTACTTC. Variable domain in full (rest from reference TRBV11-2 and TRBJ2-7): EAGVAQSPRYKIIEKRQSVAFWCNPISGHATLYWYQQILGQGPKLLIQFQNNGVVDDSQLPKDRFSAERLKGVDSTLKIQPAKLEDSAVYLCASSPQSGTYEQYFGPGTRLTVT.

This clone was observed a few times. The rearrangement joins TRBV28 to TRBJ1-6, with 8 positions matching TRBD1. With V trimmed by 6 bases and J by 4 bases, 2 bases remained unmatched. This CDR3 spans 14 amino acids. Germline CDR1 MDHEN, CDR2 SYDVKM. The CDR3 spells CASRGQGYNSPLHF. DNA of the CDR3: TGTGCCAGCAGAGGACAGGGTTATAATTCACCCCTCCACTTT.

This clone appeared a few times. The chain couples TRBV5-4 to TRBJ1-6; 7 bases match TRBD1. V lost 2 bases and J lost 0; bases outside the gene matches: 8. CDR3 length: 18 residues. Looked up from germline, CDR1 is SGHNT and CDR2 is YYREEE (reference sequence). CDR3 in amino acids: CASSLSLGQSSYNSPLHF. The CDR3 DNA follows: TGTGCCAGCAGCTTAAGCCTGGGACAGAGCTCCTATAATTCACCCCTCCACTTT.

This clone occurred a few times. The CDR3 sequence is CASSQVHLLGGYTF. Written as DNA, the CDR3 is TGTGCCAGCAGCCAAGTCCACCTCCTGGGTGGCTACACCTTC. The rearrangement uses TRBV14 and TRBJ1-2; no definite D call. The CDR3 covers 14 residues. V lost 1 base, J lost 7 bases, and 13 bases lay in between. Germline CDR1 reads SGHDN; CDR2 reads FVKESK.

This clone was seen only a few times. The chain combines TRBV13 with TRBJ2-2; D not resolved. The CDR3 runs to 11 residues. Germline V gives CDR1 PRHDT, CDR2 FYEKMQ (reference sequence). V was cut by 10 bases and J by 6 bases, with 9 bases left in between. The chain's CDR3 is CATAVSGELFF. CDR3 DNA: TGTGCCACCGCCGTTTCCGGGGAGCTGTTTTTT.

CDR3 coding DNA: TGCGCCAGCAGCTTACCGGACAGGGCTAGTGGCTACACCTTC. This encodes CASSLPDRASGYTF. This chain uses TRBV5-1 with TRBJ1-2; 8 bases align to TRBD1. Germline V CDR1 and CDR2: SGHRS, YFSETQ. The V gene end was trimmed by 2 bases and the J gene end by 7 bases; junction bases not matched to a gene: 7. The CDR3 is 14 amino acids.

This clone was seen more than once but under ten times. V usage is TRBV7-2 and J usage is TRBJ1-1; D remains unclear. The CDR3 contains 13 residues. CDR1 and CDR2 from the germline V gene are SGHTA and FQGNSA. Trimming removed 5 bases from V and 1 base from J, with 8 bases in between. As DNA, the CDR3 is TGTGCCAGCAGCGGCCGTTGGAACACTGAAGCTTTCTTT. It encodes CASSGRWNTEAFF.

The chain is built from TRBV9 and TRBJ2-1; 10 bases fit TRBD2. The trim removed 0 bases at V and 10 bases at J, leaving 7 bases unmatched. The CDR3 consists of 15 residues. Per the germline V gene, CDR1 is SGDLS and CDR2 is YYNGEE. The CDR3 is CASSVGLAGDGEQFF. The DNA of the CDR3 is TGTGCCAGCAGCGTAGGCCTAGCGGGGGACGGGGAGCAGTTCTTC.

The chain carries TRBV6-6 and TRBJ2-3; the D gene could be TRBD1 or TRBD2 (6 bases each). The CDR3 loop spans 15 amino acids. Germline assignment: CDR1 MNHNY and CDR2 SVGAGI (reference sequence). Trimming left V 5 bases short and J 2 bases short, with 14 bases between. In DNA, the CDR3 is TGTGCCAGCAGTGCACCGGGGGCCTTCACAGATACGCAGTATTTT. Protein sequence: CASSAPGAFTDTQYF.

The V call is TRBV7-2, the J call TRBJ1-2, with D perhaps matching TRBD1 (5 bases). Per the germline V gene, CDR1 is SGHTA and CDR2 is FQGNSA. CDR3 size: 17 residues. V was clipped by 4 bases and J by 2 bases, with 20 bases between them. Written as DNA, the CDR3 is TGTGCCAGCAGCTCGCCAACCGGGACCGGGGGGAACTATGGCTACACCTTC. Protein product: CASSSPTGTGGNYGYTF.

The CDR3, as DNA: TGTGCCAGCAGTGATTTACGCACAGGGTCTTCCGGAAACACCATATATTTT. The encoded protein is CASSDLRTGSSGNTIYF. V gene TRBV25-1 combines with J gene TRBJ1-3; TRBD1 is a possible D gene (6 bases). With 3 bases removed from V and 4 bases from J, the gap between germline ends came to 19 bases. Germline V gene lookup returns CDR1 MGHDK and CDR2 SYGVNS. CDR3 length: 17 amino acids. Based on the CDR3 plus reference TRBV25-1 and TRBJ1-3, the full variable domain is EADIYQTPRYLVIGTGKKITLECSQTMGHDKMYWYQQDPGMELHLIHYSYGVNSTEKGDLSSESTVSRIRTEHFPLTLESARPSHTSQYLCASSDLRTGSSGNTIYFGEGSWLTVV.

The chain joins TRBV28 to TRBJ2-1; 9 positions match TRBD1. The CDR3 extends over 14 amino acids. Germline values: CDR1 MDHEN, CDR2 SYDVKM. V dropped 4 bases and J dropped 8; count of bases not matched to a gene: 6. CDR3 in DNA: TGTGCCAGCAGTTCGGGACAGGGAGCGGATGAGCAGTTCTTC. Its translation is CASSSGQGADEQFF.

The rearrangement uses TRBV9 and TRBJ2-1; TRBD2 is a possible D gene (6 bases). V lost 4 bases and J 0 bases, leaving 14 bases between the germline ends. The CDR3 is 16 amino acids. Germline lookup yields CDR1 SGDLS and CDR2 YYNGEE. This chain's CDR3 is CASSPALGSSYNEQFF. DNA of the CDR3: TGTGCCAGCAGCCCGGCTCTCGGGAGCTCCTACAATGAGCAGTTCTTC.

This clone was seen more than once but under ten times. The genes are TRBV4-1 and TRBJ2-6; unclear D gene. Trimming took off 1 base at V and 0 bases at J, with 16 bases between the two ends. Germline V gives CDR1 MGHRA, CDR2 YSYEKL. The CDR3 is 19 residues long. CDR3 DNA sequence: TGCGCCAGCAGCCAAGTTGGTGCAGCGCCTAACTCTGGGGCCAACGTCCTGACTTTC. The encoded protein is CASSQVGAAPNSGANVLTF.

The table lists this clone with a few counts. The J gene is TRBJ2-5, the V gene TRBV5-1; 10 bases are shared with TRBD1. The CDR3 totals 20 residues. Germline V gene data show CDR1 as SGHRS and CDR2 as YFSETQ. The V gene end was trimmed by 1 base and the J gene end by 5 bases; junction bases not matched to a gene: 20. Here the CDR3 reads CASSLLPVPLGQGQLETQYF. The CDR3 nucleotides read TGCGCCAGCAGCTTGCTCCCAGTCCCCCTGGGACAGGGGCAGTTGGAGACCCAGTACTTC.

This chain connects TRBV9 to TRBJ2-3; 8 bases fit TRBD2. The junction had 10 bases not matched to a gene; V was cut back by 4 bases and J by 6 bases. CDR1 is SGDLS and CDR2 is YYNGEE in the germline V gene. The CDR3 contains 15 residues. CDR3 loop: CASSSRGVVQDTQYF. CDR3 DNA sequence: TGTGCCAGCAGCTCGCGGGGGGTAGTGCAGGATACGCAGTATTTT.

The J gene is TRBJ2-3, the V gene TRBV18; D unclear. The CDR3 extends over 13 amino acids. The germline V gene encodes CDR1 KGHSH and CDR2 LQKENI. Deletions cut 3 bases from V and 4 bases from J, with 8 bases between. In DNA form, the CDR3 reads TGTGCCAGCTCACCCCAAGATGCAGATACGCAGTATTTT. It specifies CASSPQDADTQYF.

V is TRBV20-1 and J is TRBJ2-3; no firm D call. The V gene lost 6 bases and the J gene lost 5 bases, with 6 bases spanning the gap. The CDR3 consists of 10 residues. Germline CDR1 and CDR2: DFQATT and SNEGSKA (reference sequence). The CDR3 region is CSAKRDTQYF. The CDR3 DNA sequence: TGCAGTGCGAAGAGAGATACGCAGTATTTT.

The chain has TRBV5-6 and TRBJ1-1, with D possibly TRBD1 on 5 matching bases. CDR1 is SGHDT, CDR2 YYEEEE, per germline. CDR3 length: 13 residues. Between the trimmed V and J ends, which lost 4 bases and 3 bases, there was a span of 10 bases. This CDR3 is CASSLTRDTEAFF. In DNA form, the CDR3 reads TGTGCCAGCAGCCTGACCAGGGACACTGAAGCTTTCTTT. The complete variable domain, with remaining parts taken from reference TRBV5-6 and TRBJ1-1, reads DAGVTQSPTHLIKTRGQQVTLRCSPKSGHDTVSWYQQALGQGPQFIFQYYEEEERQRGNFPDRFSGHQFPNYSSELNVNALLLGDSALYLCASSLTRDTEAFFGQGTRLTVV.

This clone was observed a single time. The chain combines TRBV4-1 with TRBJ1-5; TRBD1 might be the D (6 bases). The germline CDR1 and CDR2 sequences are MGHRA and YSYEKL. This CDR3 region has 17 residues. The V gene lost 4 bases and the J gene lost 0 bases, with 16 bases spanning the gap. CDR3 bases: TGCGCCAGCAGCCCCGGAGGGGGACTTGATAGCAATCAGCCCCAGCATTTT. Protein product: CASSPGGGLDSNQPQHF.

The rearrangement links TRBV5-4 to TRBJ1-1; D might be TRBD1 (6 bases). Deletions cut 5 bases from V and 4 bases from J, with 12 bases between. The CDR3 is made up of 13 amino acids. Germline CDR1 SGHNT, CDR2 YYREEE (reference sequence). CDR3 nucleotide sequence: TGTGCCAGCAGTTCCGGACAGACCACTGAAGCTTTCTTT. Its translation: CASSSGQTTEAFF.

This clone was observed a handful of times. This chain connects TRBV20-1 to TRBJ2-5, with D maybe TRBD2 (5 bases). This CDR3 spans 11 amino acids. Germline V lookup: CDR1 DFQATT, CDR2 SNEGSKA (reference sequence). Deletions cut 5 bases from V and 5 bases from J, with 9 bases between. The CDR3 DNA sequence: TGCAGTGCTGAGCGAGGGGAGACCCAGTACTTC. Protein: CSAERGETQYF.